The 17 T cell receptor beta chains reported below all come from one sample, sequenced in a study of T cell responses to AZD1222 COVID-19 vaccine. Sequencing used immunoSEQ multiplex PCR; TCRdb keeps in-frame clones, though not all of them. The sample records 82,000 or so clones, 85% to 95% being singletons. The sequences come from peripheral blood, collected on day 0 of AZD1222 vaccination. These receptors came from an adult in good health.

The sample holds one count of this clone. This rearrangement joins TRBV3-1 (or the pseudogene TRBV3-2) to TRBJ2-7, with a weak D call TRBD1 (6 bases). Between the trimmed V and J ends, which lost 4 bases and 2 bases, there was a span of 21 bases. The length of the CDR3 is 17 residues. Germline loops: CDR1 LGHDT, CDR2 YNNKEL (reference sequence). Here the CDR3 reads CASSLGVVGQRAYEQYF. CDR3 DNA: TGTGCCAGCAGCCTAGGGGTAGTCGGACAGAGAGCCTACGAGCAGTACTTC.

The chain recombines TRBV29-1 with TRBJ2-7, with TRBD1 matching over 8 bases. V gave up 7 bases and J gave up 3 bases; unmatched junction bases: 2. The CDR3 loop spans 11 amino acids. Per the germline V gene, CDR1 is SQVTM and CDR2 is ANQGSEA. Here the CDR3 reads CSAGTGYEQYF. CDR3 sequence (DNA): TGCAGCGCTGGGACAGGCTACGAGCAGTACTTC.

This sequence joins TRBV28 and TRBJ2-1; D uncertain. Germline loops: CDR1 MDHEN, CDR2 SYDVKM. This CDR3 spans 12 amino acids. V was cut by 6 bases and J by 9 bases, with 12 bases left in between. CDR3 amino acids: CASRPAATEQFF. Here the CDR3 DNA reads TGTGCCAGCAGACCCGCGGCGACTGAGCAGTTCTTC.

The CDR3, as DNA: TGTGCCAGTAGTACGTTAGCGGGGGCCTACAATGAGCAGTTCTTC. Protein product: CASSTLAGAYNEQFF. The gene calls are TRBV19 and TRBJ2-1; TRBD2 agrees at 9 bases. The V segment lost 4 bases and the J segment 2 bases; nucleotides outside the gene matches: 3. Germline V gene lookup returns CDR1 LNHDA and CDR2 SQIVND (reference sequence). This CDR3 has 15 residues.

This chain uses TRBV29-1 with TRBJ1-6, with 7 bases identical to TRBD1. CDR3 length: 14 amino acids. Germline assignment: CDR1 SQVTM and CDR2 ANQGSEA. V lost 5 bases and J lost 4; bases outside the gene matches: 5. The CDR3 spells CSVQTGDYNSPLHF. In DNA, the CDR3 is TGCAGCGTTCAAACAGGGGATTATAATTCACCCCTCCACTTT.

The gene calls are TRBV19 and TRBJ1-6; 9 positions agree with TRBD1. Germline trimming cut 0 bases from V and 6 bases from J; bases unmatched to any gene: 9. CDR3 length: 18 amino acids. CDR1 and CDR2 from the germline V gene are LNHDA and SQIVND (reference sequence). CDR3 sequence (DNA): TGTGCCAGTAGTATAGATCTGATAACAGGGGGCCGTAATTCACCCCTCCACTTT. It yields the protein CASSIDLITGGRNSPLHF.

The chain couples TRBV7-2 to TRBJ1-4; TRBD1 matches 8 bases. J gave up 0 bases and V 1 base, and 4 bases lay outside the gene matches. This CDR3 is built from 17 residues. Germline loops: CDR1 SGHTA, CDR2 FQGNSA. The CDR3 DNA is TGTGCCAGCAGCTTAGGAGCAGGGGGCTCAACTAATGAAAAACTGTTTTTT. Translation: CASSLGAGGSTNEKLFF.

The V and J genes are TRBV7-9 and TRBJ1-2, with D tentatively TRBD1 (6 bases). In germline, CDR1 is SEHNR, CDR2 FQNEAQ (reference sequence). The germline V and J ends were trimmed by 5 bases and 6 bases, with 19 bases remaining between them. The CDR3 length is 15 residues. For the CDR3, the DNA is TGTGCCAGCAGCCAACAGGGATCCGGGGGAAATGGCTACACCTTC. Residues: CASSQQGSGGNGYTF.

The gene calls are TRBV10-3 and TRBJ1-1; tentatively, D is TRBD1 (5 bases). CDR1 ENHRY and CDR2 SYGVKD come from the germline V gene. The V gene lost 10 bases and the J gene lost 11 bases, with 20 bases spanning the gap. This CDR3 is 12 amino acids long. The CDR3 DNA is TGTGCCACTGCAGACGCCGAGAGGGACGCTTTCTTT. Its translation is CATADAERDAFF.

This clone appeared once. Other nucleotide sequences from this sample produce the same CDR3. CDR3 region: CASSPPTRSSTDTQYF. The CDR3 region has the DNA TGTGCCAGCTCACCTCCGACTCGATCTAGCACAGATACGCAGTATTTT. The chain is built from TRBV18 and TRBJ2-3; D gene unclear. Germline V lookup: CDR1 KGHSH, CDR2 LQKENI. V lost 3 bases and J 0 bases, leaving 13 bases between the germline ends. The CDR3 has 16 amino acids.

V gene TRBV27 combines with J gene TRBJ1-2, with 8 positions matching TRBD1. V lost 6 bases to trimming and J lost 8 bases; unmatched junction nucleotides: 8. The CDR3 extends over 13 amino acids. From germline, CDR1 is MNHEY and CDR2 SMNVEV (reference sequence). The CDR3 loop is CASRQGANGGYTF. The CDR3 DNA follows: TGTGCCAGCAGGCAGGGGGCTAATGGAGGCTACACCTTC.

This chain joins TRBV7-6 and TRBJ2-7; the D gene is possibly TRBD1 (5 bases). Trimming removed 1 base at V and 5 bases at J, with 15 bases between. Germline V gene sequence: CDR1 SGHVS, CDR2 FNYEAQ. The CDR3 runs 15 residues. CDR3 sequence: CASSLVPGKFNEQYF. The DNA for the CDR3 is TGTGCCAGCAGCTTAGTGCCAGGGAAGTTCAACGAGCAGTACTTC. Combining the CDR3 with reference TRBV7-6 and TRBJ2-7 gives the whole variable domain GAGVSQSPRYKVTKRGQDVALRCDPISGHVSLYWYRQALGQGPEFLTYFNYEAQQDKSGLPNDRFSAERPEGSISTLTIQRTEQRDSAMYRCASSLVPGKFNEQYFGPGTRLTVT.

The V and J genes are TRBV20-1 and TRBJ2-3, with D unclear. CDR3 length: 11 amino acids. Trimming removed 1 base from V and 6 bases from J, with 5 bases in between. Germline V lookup: CDR1 DFQATT, CDR2 SNEGSKA (reference sequence). The CDR3 coding sequence is TGCAGTGCTAGAGGTGGGGATACGCAGTATTTT. Translated: CSARGGDTQYF.

This rearrangement joins TRBV5-8 to TRBJ1-5; perhaps TRBD1 as D (5 bases). The CDR3 length is 13 residues. From germline, CDR1 is SGHTS and CDR2 YDEGEE. The V end lost 2 bases, the J end lost 9 bases, and 12 bases lay between the germline ends. The CDR3 sequence: CASSFVEGWPQHF. CDR3 coding DNA: TGTGCCAGCAGCTTCGTGGAGGGGTGGCCCCAGCATTTT. Full variable domain (rest looked up from reference TRBV5-8 and TRBJ1-5): EAGVTQSPTHLIKTRGQQATLRCSPISGHTSVYWYQQALGLGLQFLLWYDEGEERNRGNFPPRFSGRQFPNYSSELNVNALELEDSALYLCASSFVEGWPQHFGDGTRLSIL.

The V gene is TRBV24-1, the J gene TRBJ2-1; 9 bases are shared with TRBD2. The V and J ends lost 4 bases and 9 bases, in that order; junction bases with no gene match: 9. The CDR3 loop spans 15 amino acids. CDR1 KGHDR and CDR2 SFDVKD come from the germline V gene. DNA for the CDR3: TGTGCCACCAGTGAGTTTAAAGCGGGGGGCCGTGAGCAGTTCTTC. Its translation is CATSEFKAGGREQFF.

About this clone: Within the sample, other DNA sequences also encode this same CDR3. The chain recombines TRBV7-2 with TRBJ1-1; no definite D call. V lost 5 bases and J lost 0, with 7 bases in between. Germline CDR1 SGHTA, CDR2 FQGNSA. The CDR3 is made up of 13 amino acids. The CDR3 loop is CASSPGMNTEAFF. The CDR3 nucleotides are TGTGCCAGCAGCCCAGGCATGAACACTGAAGCTTTCTTT. Variable domain in full (rest from reference TRBV7-2 and TRBJ1-1): GAGVSQSPSNKVTEKGKDVELRCDPISGHTALYWYRQSLGQGLEFLIYFQGNSAPDKSGLPSDRFSAERTGGSVSTLTIQRTQQEDSAVYLCASSPGMNTEAFFGQGTRLTVV.

This clone was recorded once. The chain links TRBV6-6 to TRBJ1-3; D unresolved. Germline CDR1 is MNHNY and CDR2 is SVGAGI (reference sequence). Between the trimmed V and J ends, which lost 0 bases and 2 bases, there was a span of 2 bases. The CDR3 has 13 amino acids. The CDR3 loop reads CASSYSPGNTIYF. The CDR3 nucleotides are TGTGCCAGCAGTTACTCACCTGGAAACACCATATATTTT.